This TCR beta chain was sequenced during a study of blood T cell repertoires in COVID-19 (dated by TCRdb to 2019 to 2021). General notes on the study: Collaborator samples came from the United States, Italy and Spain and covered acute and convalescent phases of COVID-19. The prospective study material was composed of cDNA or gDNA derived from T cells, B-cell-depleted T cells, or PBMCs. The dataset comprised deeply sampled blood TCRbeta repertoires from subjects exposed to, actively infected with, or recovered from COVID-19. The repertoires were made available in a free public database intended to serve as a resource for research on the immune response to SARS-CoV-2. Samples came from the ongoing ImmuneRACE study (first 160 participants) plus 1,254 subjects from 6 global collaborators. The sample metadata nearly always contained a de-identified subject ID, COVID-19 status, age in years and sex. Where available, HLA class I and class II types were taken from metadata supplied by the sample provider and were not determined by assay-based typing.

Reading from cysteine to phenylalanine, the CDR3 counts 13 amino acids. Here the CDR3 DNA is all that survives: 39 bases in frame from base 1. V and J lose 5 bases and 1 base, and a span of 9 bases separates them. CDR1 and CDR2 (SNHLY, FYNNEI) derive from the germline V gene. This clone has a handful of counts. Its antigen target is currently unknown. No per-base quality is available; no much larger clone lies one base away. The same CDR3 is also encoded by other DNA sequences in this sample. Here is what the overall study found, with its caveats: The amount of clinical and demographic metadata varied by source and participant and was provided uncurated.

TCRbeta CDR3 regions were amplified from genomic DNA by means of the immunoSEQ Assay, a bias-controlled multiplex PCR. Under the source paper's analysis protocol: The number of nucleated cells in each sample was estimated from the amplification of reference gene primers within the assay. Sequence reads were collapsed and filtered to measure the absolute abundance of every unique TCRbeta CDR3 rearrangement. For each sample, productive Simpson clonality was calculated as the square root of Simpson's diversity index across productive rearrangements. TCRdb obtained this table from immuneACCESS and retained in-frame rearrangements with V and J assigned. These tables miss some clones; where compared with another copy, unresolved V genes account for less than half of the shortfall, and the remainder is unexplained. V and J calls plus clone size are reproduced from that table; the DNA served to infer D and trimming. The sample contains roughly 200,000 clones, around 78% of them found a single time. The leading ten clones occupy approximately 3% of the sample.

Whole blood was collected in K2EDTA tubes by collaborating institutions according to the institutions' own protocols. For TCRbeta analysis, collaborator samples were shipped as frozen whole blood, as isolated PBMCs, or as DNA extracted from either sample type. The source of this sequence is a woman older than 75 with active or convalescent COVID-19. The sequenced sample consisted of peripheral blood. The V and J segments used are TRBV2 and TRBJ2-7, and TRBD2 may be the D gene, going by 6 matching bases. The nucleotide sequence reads TGTGCCAGCAGTCGGGACTCTTCCTACGAGCAGTACTTC. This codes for CASSRDSSYEQYF.